A selection of T cell receptor beta chains follows, all from one sample in a study of cytomegalovirus exposure and HLA in healthy donors. TCRdb's copy holds only in-frame clones and misses some; the assay was immunoSEQ multiplex PCR. Here the sample spans about 150,000 clones, more than 70% being singletons. The sample comprised PBMCs. These TCRs come from a human donor in good health. Both conserved end residues are part of each CDR3. A D gene is named only where the DNA matches it firmly. For some rows the clone size is stated as once, few or many, or as a class when expanded; others skip it.

size: NA; V: TRBV7-9; J: TRBJ2-3; D: NA; CDR3: CASSLAGPGTDTQYF; DNA: TGTGCCAGCAGCTTAGCGGGGCCAGGGACAGATACGCAGTATTTT
size: NA; V: TRBV29-1; J: TRBJ2-3; D: TRBD1; CDR3: CSVVWTGVDTQYF; DNA: TGCAGCGTTGTCTGGACAGGGGTGGATACGCAGTATTTT
size: NA; V: TRBV4-1; J: TRBJ2-7; D: TRBD1; CDR3: CASSHVTGTGFYEQYF; DNA: TGCGCCAGCAGCCACGTCACCGGGACAGGGTTCTACGAGCAGTACTTC
size: NA; V: TRBV7-3; J: TRBJ2-2; D: TRBD1; CDR3: CASSLVQGAGELFF; DNA: TGTGCCAGCAGCTTAGTTCAGGGGGCCGGGGAGCTGTTTTTT
size: once; V: TRBV18; J: TRBJ2-5; D: NA; CDR3: CASSPRNGETQYF; DNA: TGTGCCAGCTCACCGAGGAATGGGGAGACCCAGTACTTC
size: NA; V: TRBV28; J: TRBJ1-1; D: NA; CDR3: CASSYSGVGTEAFF; DNA: TGTGCCAGCAGTTATTCAGGGGTCGGCACTGAAGCTTTCTTT
size: NA; V: TRBV6-6; J: TRBJ2-4; D: NA; CDR3: CASSPGQLAKNIQYF; DNA: TGTGCCAGCAGTCCCGGACAGCTAGCCAAAAACATTCAGTACTTC
size: NA; V: TRBV28; J: TRBJ1-4; D: TRBD1; CDR3: CASTQDRVYISEKLFF; DNA: TGTGCCAGCACCCAGGACAGGGTTTACATTAGTGAAAAACTGTTTTTT
size: NA; V: TRBV29-1; J: TRBJ2-7; D: NA; CDR3: CSVGKVQGQYEQYF; DNA: TGCAGCGTTGGGAAGGTCCAGGGACAATACGAGCAGTACTTC
size: NA; V: TRBV2; J: TRBJ2-6; D: TRBD1; CDR3: CASRAGTGGSGANVLTF; DNA: TGTGCCAGCAGAGCCGGGACAGGGGGATCTGGGGCCAACGTCCTGACTTTC
size: NA; V: TRBV5-4; J: TRBJ1-2; D: NA; CDR3: CASSLANSQGYTF; DNA: TGTGCCAGCAGCTTGGCCAACAGTCAAGGCTACACCTTC
size: NA; V: TRBV4-3; J: TRBJ2-2; D: NA; CDR3: CASSQEEAANTGELFF; DNA: TGCGCCAGCAGCCAAGAGGAGGCAGCGAACACCGGGGAGCTGTTTTTT
size: NA; V: TRBV28; J: TRBJ1-2; D: TRBD1; CDR3: CASSFGKQGYYGYTF; DNA: TGTGCCAGCAGTTTTGGCAAACAGGGGTACTATGGCTACACCTTC
size: NA; V: TRBV2; J: TRBJ2-3; D: TRBD2; CDR3: CASRQVGGGNKYTQYF; DNA: TGTGCCAGCCGCCAGGTGGGGGGGGGAAACAAATATACGCAGTATTTT
size: NA; V: TRBV29-1; J: TRBJ2-3; D: NA; CDR3: CVPSGYGTDTQYF; DNA: TGCGTTCCATCGGGGTATGGCACAGATACGCAGTATTTT
size: NA; V: TRBV7-9; J: TRBJ1-3; D: TRBD1; CDR3: CASSLGPQQGLTGNTIYF; DNA: TGTGCCAGCAGCTTAGGACCCCAACAGGGGTTGACTGGAAACACCATATATTTT
size: NA; V: TRBV7-8; J: TRBJ1-1; D: NA; CDR3: CASSWGGEDTEAFF; DNA: TGTGCCAGCAGCTGGGGGGGCGAGGACACTGAAGCTTTCTTT